This entry describes one T cell receptor beta chain. The CDR3 length is 14 residues. Trimming shortened V by 5 bases and J by 2 bases, and 9 bases separated the two germline ends. Germline-derived CDR1 and CDR2 are LGHDT and YNNKEL (reference sequence). Clones were read by immunoSEQ multiplex PCR, and TCRdb kept only the in-frame ones, dropping some. Of approximately 220,000 clones listed, 75% to 90% were seen once; the top ten hold around 3.2%. Assignments of participants to cohorts depended upon their own reported clinical history. This entry comes from a study of blood T cell repertoires in COVID-19. At the level of the study: Donors in the United States, Italy and Spain gave samples during acute or convalescent COVID-19. T cells, B-cell-depleted T cells, or PBMCs provided the cDNA or gDNA that served as material.

The chain employs TRBV3-1 (or the pseudogene TRBV3-2) and TRBJ2-2, with D maybe TRBD2 (6 bases). Sequences were obtained from PBMCs or T cells enriched from blood (not recorded which). The sequence was collected from a woman aged 18-29 years in a cohort exposed to, infected with or recovered from COVID-19 (not recorded which). This CDR3 is CASSVGLNTGELFF. CDR3 coding DNA: TGTGCCAGCAGCGTCGGACTAAACACCGGGGAGCTGTTTTTT.